This T cell receptor beta chain is from a study of cytomegalovirus exposure and HLA in healthy donors. This clone was observed once. It was with 60 Vbeta and 13 Jbeta primers that the PCR ran. Sequencing used immunoSEQ multiplex PCR; TCRdb keeps in-frame clones, though not all of them. The profile shows about 190,000 clones, about four fifths of them singletons. The TCR originated in a man between 18 and 35 years old in good health and CMV-seronegative. The source material was PBMCs.

DNA for the CDR3: TGTGCCAGCAGTTTGTCTGTTTCTAACACCATATATTTT. It encodes CASSLSVSNTIYF. The chain carries TRBV28 and TRBJ1-3; the D is unclear. The CDR3 totals 13 residues. Trimming pared 3 bases from V and 7 bases from J, leaving 10 bases between. The germline CDR1 and CDR2 sequences are MDHEN and SYDVKM.